This entry concerns a single TCR beta chain. The antigen is undetermined. Amplified TCR beta CDR3 regions came from RNA transcripts. HTBI primers were the set used in a first-round RT-PCR of the TCR CDR3. TCRdb reanalysed the multiplex PCR reads using MiXCR and keeps one entry per CDR3 protein. Seen here are about 300,000 distinct CDR3 sequences, about 25% observed once, and the top ten hold about a quarter. The data are from a study of T cells in Graves' hyperthyroidism and ophthalmopathy. General study results and limits: In the analysis, a 13 V-J model separated ophthalmopathy from stable hyperthyroidism.

Uncontrolled infections, other autoimmune diseases, pregnancy or lactation led to exclusion of patients. The sequenced sample was blood. This TCR derives from a man aged 35 to 55 with Graves' hyperthyroidism that later progressed to Graves' ophthalmopathy.

CDR3: CASSPGTRRSNTEAFF. The DNA of the CDR3 is TGTGCCAGCAGTCCCGGGACGAGGCGATCTAACACTGAAGCTTTCTTT. The chain carries TRBV12-3 or TRBV12-4 and TRBJ1-1; the D gene is possibly TRBD1 (5 bases). The V gene lost 5 bases and the J gene lost 2 bases, with 18 bases spanning the gap. The CDR3 sequence is 16 residues long.